This T cell receptor beta chain was sequenced during a study of blood T cells in healthy people across ages. Each sample gave at least 6 million isolated PBMCs. Study outcomes and limitations: Strong correlation linked observed beta diversity and percent naive T cells.

A J-beta primer mix and a sample-barcoded 5' primer were used in a second PCR of about 7 to 12 cycles. Each cDNA was tagged by a template-switch adaptor containing 12 random nucleotides. Using its own MiXCR run on the 5' RACE reads, TCRdb lists one record per CDR3 protein. The table has 1.5 million or so distinct CDR3 sequences, around 39% seen once. The CDR3 is 15 amino acids. Per the germline V gene, CDR1 is SEHNR and CDR2 is FQNEAQ (reference sequence). Turning to this clonotype: The antigen is undetermined. Mismatch with germline at one junction end may stem from a read error.

The sequencing input was blood. The chain couples TRBV7-9 to TRBJ2-3, with a weak D call TRBD2 (5 bases). This receptor was taken from a woman aged 18-30 years in good health. CDR3 loop: CTSSSLRTSTDTQYF. In DNA, the CDR3 is TGTACCAGCAGCTCCTTACGGACTAGCACAGATACGCAGTATTTT.